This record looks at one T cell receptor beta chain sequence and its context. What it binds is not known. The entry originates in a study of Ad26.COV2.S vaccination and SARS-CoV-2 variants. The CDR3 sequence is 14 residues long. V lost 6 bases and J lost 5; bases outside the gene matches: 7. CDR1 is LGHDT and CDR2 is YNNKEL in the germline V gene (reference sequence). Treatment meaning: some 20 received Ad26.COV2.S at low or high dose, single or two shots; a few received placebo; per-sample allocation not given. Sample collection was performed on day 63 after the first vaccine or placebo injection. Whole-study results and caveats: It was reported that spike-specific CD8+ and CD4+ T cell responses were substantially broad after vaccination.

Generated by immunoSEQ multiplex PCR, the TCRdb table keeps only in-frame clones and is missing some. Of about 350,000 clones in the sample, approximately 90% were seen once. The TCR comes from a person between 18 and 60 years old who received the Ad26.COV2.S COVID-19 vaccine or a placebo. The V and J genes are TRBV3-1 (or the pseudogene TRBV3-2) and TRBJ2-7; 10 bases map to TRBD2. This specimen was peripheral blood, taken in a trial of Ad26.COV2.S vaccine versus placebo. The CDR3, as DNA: TGTGCCAGCAGTCCTAGCGGGAGAGGGCACGAGCAGTACTTC. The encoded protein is CASSPSGRGHEQYF.